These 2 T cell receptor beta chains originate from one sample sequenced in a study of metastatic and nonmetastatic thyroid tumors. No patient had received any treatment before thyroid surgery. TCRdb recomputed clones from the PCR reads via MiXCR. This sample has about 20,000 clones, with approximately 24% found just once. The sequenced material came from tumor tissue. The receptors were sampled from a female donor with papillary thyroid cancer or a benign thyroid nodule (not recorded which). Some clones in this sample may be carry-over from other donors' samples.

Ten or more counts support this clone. As DNA, the CDR3 is TGCGCCAGCAGCCAACAAGGACTAGCGGGAGACGAGCAGTACTTC. Translated: CASSQQGLAGDEQYF. The V call is TRBV4-1, the J call TRBJ2-7, with TRBD2 matching 13 bases. The length of the CDR3 is 15 residues. The trim removed 2 bases at V and 5 bases at J, leaving 3 bases unmatched. Germline CDR1 and CDR2: MGHRA and YSYEKL.

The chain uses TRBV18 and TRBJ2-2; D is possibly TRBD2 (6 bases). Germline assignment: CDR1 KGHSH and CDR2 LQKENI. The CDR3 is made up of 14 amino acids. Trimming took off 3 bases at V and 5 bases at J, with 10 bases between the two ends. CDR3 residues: CASSPSGGTGELFF. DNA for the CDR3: TGTGCCAGCTCACCTTCCGGGGGAACCGGGGAGCTGTTTTTT. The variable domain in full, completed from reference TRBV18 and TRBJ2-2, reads NAGVMQNPRHLVRRRGQEARLRCSPMKGHSHVYWYRQLPEEGLKFMVYLQKENIIDESGMPKERFSAEFPKEGPSILRIQQVVRGDSAAYFCASSPSGGTGELFFGEGSRLTVL.